This T cell receptor (beta chain) was sequenced in a study of beta chain features in type 1 diabetes. Study overall: There was similarity between patients and healthy donors in age, gender and cell yields.

Between the trimmed V and J ends, which lost 0 bases and 1 base, there was a span of 8 bases. The CDR3 runs to 15 residues. Looked up from germline, CDR1 is MGHRA and CDR2 is YSYEKL. Study-wide findings and caveats: There was no resolution here of whether HLA type influences TCRB rearrangement. Moderate yet significant TCRB CDR3 shortening was seen in Type 1 diabetes patients in all four CD4+ subsets.

Concerning this clone: Its antigen is as yet unknown.

Via CD45RO/CCR7/CD25/CD127/CD95/CD27, cells of the CD4+ naive, central memory, regulatory and stem cell-like memory subsets were sorted. The investigators reverse transcribed all of the isolated RNA, so they sequenced expressed TCRB transcripts. Some clones are missing from TCRdb's copy, which holds only in-frame ones; the method was immunoSEQ multiplex PCR. The sample yields hundreds of thousands of clones, around 15% seen once. Sequenced material: naive CD4+ T cells from blood. The origin of this receptor is a man between 18 and 29 years old with type 1 diabetes. The chain combines TRBV4-1 with TRBJ2-3; possible D gene TRBD2, 5 bases. The CDR3 region is CASSQDPRGTDTQYF. In DNA form, the CDR3 reads TGCGCCAGCAGCCAAGACCCGAGGGGCACAGATACGCAGTATTTT.